Listed below are T cell receptor beta chains from one sample, sequenced in a study of T cell repertoires in cytomegalovirus infection. No antigen has been identified for these receptors. TCRdb processed the reads anew with MiXCR; each CDR3 protein has one entry. The table includes roughly 78,000 distinct CDR3 sequences, about 37% detected once. The material sequenced was CD8+ T cells from cultured PBMCs, taken from culture after CMV antigen stimulation. Receptors were obtained from a human donor in good health (CMV status not recorded). Some clones in this sample may be carry-over from other donors' samples. The conserved cysteine and the conserved F or W are not part of the CDR3 here. D genes are given only for firm matches.

v_gene	len	d_gene	j_gene	CDR3aa
TRBV6-8	13	.	TRBJ2-7	ASSLNRIGSYEQY
TRBV12-3/TRBV12-4	8	.	TRBJ1-2	ASSSVHLE
TRBV5-6	11	.	TRBJ2-7	ASSLRGPYEQY
TRBV27	12	.	TRBJ1-2	ASSKLQDDHGYT
TRBV7-6	14	.	TRBJ2-1	ASSLDPGLVGNEQF
TRBV4-1	14	.	TRBJ1-2	ASSQEDSPTNYGYT
TRBV5-1	12	TRBD1	TRBJ2-1	ASSFTGGYNEQF
TRBV11-2	11	.	TRBJ2-5	ASSSPKQETQY
TRBV7-8	11	.	TRBJ1-2	ASSPGASGGYT
TRBV20-1	12	.	TRBJ1-1	SAKKEGLDTEAF
TRBV20-1	15	TRBD1	TRBJ1-2	SARDDKDGTGLWGYT
TRBV4-1	14	TRBD1	TRBJ2-6	ASSRTGLPQSNVLT
TRBV19	11	.	TRBJ2-7	ASSFGPSYEQY
TRBV12-3/TRBV12-4	15	TRBD2	TRBJ2-1	ASSSGLAGGSYNEQF
TRBV7-2	14	TRBD2	TRBJ2-3	ASSFLAGASTDTQY
TRBV7-6	12	TRBD1	TRBJ1-6	ASSSGTGGSPLH
TRBV5-5	13	.	TRBJ2-5	ASSFRDGAQETQY
TRBV7-8	13	.	TRBJ2-2	ASSRLHANTGELF
TRBV7-6	19	TRBD1	TRBJ1-1	ASSRPGGAAKGVQGNTEAF
TRBV27	12	.	TRBJ2-2	ASSLRGGTGELF
TRBV29-1	11	TRBD1	TRBJ1-2	SVPNDRGQGYT
TRBV19	11	.	TRBJ2-2	ASVAWGTGELF
TRBV4-1	15	.	TRBJ2-1	ASSQEGGVRPINEQF
TRBV25-1	10	.	TRBJ2-1	ASSEGGNEQF
TRBV7-2	12	.	TRBJ2-7	ASSLDTTSYEQY
TRBV7-6	10	.	TRBJ1-2	ATKDTFYGYT
TRBV27	13	TRBD2	TRBJ2-7	ASSIAGGGTTEQY
TRBV11-2	12	TRBD2	TRBJ2-5	ASASWGGQETQY
TRBV7-6	12	.	TRBJ2-5	ASSLGQSSETQY
TRBV28	9	.	TRBJ1-3	ASRPPSTIY
TRBV5-1	9	.	TRBJ2-1	ASSLGYEQF
TRBV6-1	13	.	TRBJ1-5	ASSEGWVTNQPQH
TRBV11-2	11	.	TRBJ1-2	ASSPDSLYGYT
TRBV5-6	11	.	TRBJ1-2	ASSLGSNYGYT
TRBV11-1	13	.	TRBJ2-7	ASSAIPGAKGEQY
TRBV7-2	12	TRBD1	TRBJ2-7	ASSLNRGSHEQY
TRBV19	13	TRBD2	TRBJ2-1	ASSTGGGTYNEQF
TRBV12-3/TRBV12-4	10	.	TRBJ1-2	ASSNPGWGYT
TRBV6-6	11	.	TRBJ2-3	ASSWGGTDTQY
TRBV20-1	11	.	TRBJ1-1	SARGAGFTEAF
TRBV7-4	14	.	TRBJ2-1	ASSPRSSPTYNEQF